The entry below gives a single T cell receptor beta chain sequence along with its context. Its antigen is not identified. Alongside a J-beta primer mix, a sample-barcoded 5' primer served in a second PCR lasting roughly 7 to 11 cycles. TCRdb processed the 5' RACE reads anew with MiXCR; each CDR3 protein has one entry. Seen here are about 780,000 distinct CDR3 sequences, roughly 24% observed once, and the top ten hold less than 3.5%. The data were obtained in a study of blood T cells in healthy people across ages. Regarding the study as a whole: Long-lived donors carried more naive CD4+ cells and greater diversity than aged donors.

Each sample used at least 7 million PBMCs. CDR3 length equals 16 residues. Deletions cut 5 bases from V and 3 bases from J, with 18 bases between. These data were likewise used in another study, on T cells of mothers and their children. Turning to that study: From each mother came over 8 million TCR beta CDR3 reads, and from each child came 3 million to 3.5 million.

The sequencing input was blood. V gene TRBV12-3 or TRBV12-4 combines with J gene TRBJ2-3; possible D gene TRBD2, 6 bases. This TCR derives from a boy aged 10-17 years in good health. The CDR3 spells CASSPGVSERTDTQYF. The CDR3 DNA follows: TGTGCCAGCAGTCCGGGGGTATCGGAGAGGACAGATACGCAGTATTTT.